Below, 11 T cell receptor beta chains from the same sample are listed, as sequenced in a study of shared clonotypes between healthy human individuals. Measured with immunoSEQ multiplex PCR; TCRdb has only the in-frame clones, and not every one. The data hold hundreds of thousands of clones, with just over 75% observed a single time. The sequencing sample was made of PBMCs. The receptors come from a woman aged 40 to 50 in good health. Some clones in this sample may be carry-over from other donors' samples.

In regard to this clone: This same CDR3 is encoded by further DNA sequences in the sample. The rearrangement joins TRBV19 to TRBJ2-7; 9 nucleotides agree with TRBD2. Germline V gene data show CDR1 as LNHDA and CDR2 as SQIVND (reference sequence). With 5 bases clipped from V and 0 bases from J, the junction kept 5 bases outside the gene matches. The CDR3 runs 15 residues. CDR3 sequence: CASSPLSGGSYEQYF. The CDR3 DNA reads TGTGCCAGTAGTCCCCTTAGCGGGGGCTCCTACGAGCAGTACTTC.

Here the CDR3 reads CASTFPVQVGYQPQHF. CDR3 nucleotides: TGTGCCAGCACCTTCCCAGTGCAGGTGGGCTATCAGCCCCAGCATTTT. The chain employs TRBV28 and TRBJ1-5; D gene unclear. Trimming left V 7 bases short and J 5 bases short, with 21 bases between. The CDR3 sequence is 16 residues long. CDR1 is MDHEN, CDR2 SYDVKM, per germline.

The rearrangement uses TRBV7-2 and TRBJ2-2; 7 bases match TRBD1. In germline, CDR1 is SGHTA, CDR2 FQGNSA. V shed 5 bases, J shed 9 bases, and the junction held 12 bases outside the gene matches. The CDR3 length is 15 residues. CDR3 sequence (DNA): TGTGCCAGCAGCCCGCGAACAGGGGTTCACCGGGAGCTGTTTTTT. This encodes CASSPRTGVHRELFF.

The chain combines TRBV28 with TRBJ2-3; no clear D. V shed 5 bases and J shed 4 bases, with 16 bases lying between them. The CDR3 is made up of 15 amino acids. The germline V gene has CDR1 MDHEN and CDR2 SYDVKM. CDR3 DNA: TGTGCCAGCAGTCGGATGGCTAGTTCCGCAGATACGCAGTATTTT. Protein sequence: CASSRMASSADTQYF.

The V call is TRBV28, the J call TRBJ2-7; 7 bases line up with TRBD2. The CDR3 loop spans 15 amino acids. The V segment lost 0 bases and the J segment 1 base; nucleotides outside the gene matches: 3. The germline CDR1 and CDR2 sequences are MDHEN and SYDVKM. DNA for the CDR3: TGTGCCAGCAGTTTATGGGGGAGGGGATCCTACGAGCAGTACTTC. Translation: CASSLWGRGSYEQYF.

The J gene is TRBJ1-6, the V gene TRBV7-2, with a tentative D call TRBD1 (6 bases). The CDR3 length is 14 residues. Germline CDR1 reads SGHTA; CDR2 reads FQGNSA. V gave up 5 bases and J gave up 7 bases, with 12 bases separating them. The CDR3 nucleotides read TGTGCCAGCAGCCCCAGACAGGCAAATTCACCCCTCCACTTT. Residues: CASSPRQANSPLHF.

The chain joins TRBV10-2 to TRBJ1-1; weak D call: TRBD1 (6 bases). The V gene lost 6 bases and the J gene lost 0 bases, with 20 bases spanning the gap. Per germline, CDR1 WSHSY and CDR2 SAAADI. The CDR3 covers 17 residues. Here the CDR3 reads CASRTTGPYSMNTEAFF. The CDR3 DNA sequence: TGCGCCAGCAGGACTACAGGGCCCTATTCCATGAACACTGAAGCTTTCTTT.

The rearrangement joins TRBV30 to TRBJ2-3; D gene uncertain. Germline CDR1 GTSNPN, CDR2 SVGIG (reference sequence). Trimming took off 3 bases at V and 0 bases at J, with 13 bases between the two ends. This CDR3 is built from 15 residues. The chain's CDR3 is CAWRGLFTSTDTQYF. The CDR3 DNA reads as TGTGCCTGGAGGGGATTGTTTACTAGCACAGATACGCAGTATTTT.

This chain connects TRBV27 to TRBJ2-3; 7 bases align to TRBD1. The CDR3 sequence is 16 residues long. V was clipped by 5 bases and J by 7 bases; unmatched bases: 15. Germline CDR1 MNHEY, CDR2 SMNVEV (reference sequence). In nucleotides, the CDR3 is TGTGCCAGCAGTCTAAGTGGGGACAGTTCGTTGCATACGCAGTATTTT. Encoded protein: CASSLSGDSSLHTQYF.

The chain carries TRBV5-1 and TRBJ2-1; 7 nucleotides line up with TRBD2. V trimming: 6 bases; J trimming: 9 bases; junction bases outside the gene matches: 12. The CDR3 has 14 residues. Germline V gene sequence: CDR1 SGHRS, CDR2 YFSETQ. CDR3 nucleotide sequence: TGCGCCAGCAACCGCGGGAGCCGTACAAGTGAGCAGTTCTTC. Protein: CASNRGSRTSEQFF.

This clone appeared a few times. The V call is TRBV10-3, the J call TRBJ1-5; no clear D gene. CDR1 is ENHRY and CDR2 is SYGVKD in the germline V gene. V was trimmed by 3 bases and J by 3 bases, leaving 6 bases between them. The CDR3 is 13 amino acids. The CDR3 loop is CAISDRDNQPQHF. In nucleotides, the CDR3 is TGTGCCATCAGTGACAGAGACAATCAGCCCCAGCATTTT.